Sequencing of this TCR beta chain was carried out in a study of beta chain features in type 1 diabetes. Study at large: Cell yields, gender and age were similar in healthy donors and patients. Overall study findings and caveats: Type 1 diabetes patients showed a moderate but significant shortening of TCRB CDR3s in all four CD4+ subsets.

The authors reverse transcribed all of the isolated RNA, so sequencing captured expressed TCRB transcripts. Profiling relied on immunoSEQ multiplex PCR, and the TCRdb table lists in-frame clones only, not all of them. The sample records over 650,000 clones, roughly 13% being singletons. Sorting produced populations that all topped 98% purity. CDR3 length equals 15 residues. CDR1 LGHNA and CDR2 YNFKEQ come from the germline V gene. Trimming took 1 base from V and 8 from J, leaving 15 bases between them. Concerning this clone itself: Its antigen is not identified.

This TCR was recovered from a man aged 18 to 35 with type 1 diabetes. Sequenced input: naive CD4+ T cells from blood. The chain recombines TRBV4-2 with TRBJ2-1; D remains ambiguous. Here the CDR3 reads CASSQVSLRRDEQFF. The CDR3 DNA is TGTGCCAGCAGCCAAGTTTCGCTGCGACGTGATGAGCAGTTCTTC.